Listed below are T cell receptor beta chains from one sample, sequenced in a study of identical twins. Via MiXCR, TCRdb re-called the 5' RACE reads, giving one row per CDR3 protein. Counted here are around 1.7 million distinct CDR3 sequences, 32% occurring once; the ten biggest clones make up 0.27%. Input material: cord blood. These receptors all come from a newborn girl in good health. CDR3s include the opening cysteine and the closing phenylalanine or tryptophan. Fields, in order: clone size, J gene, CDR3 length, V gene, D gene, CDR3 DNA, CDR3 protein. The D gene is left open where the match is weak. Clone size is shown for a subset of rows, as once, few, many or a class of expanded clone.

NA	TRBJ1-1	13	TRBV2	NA	TGTGCCAGCAGTGAACTATTGAACACTGAAGCTTTCTTT	CASSELLNTEAFF
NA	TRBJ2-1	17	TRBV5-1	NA	TGCGCCAGCAGCTTGGGAACCGGGGCCTCGGTCGGTAATGAGCAGTTCTTC	CASSLGTGASVGNEQFF
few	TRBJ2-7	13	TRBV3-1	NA	TGTGCCAGCAGCCAGGACGCGACTAGCGAGCAGTACTTC	CASSQDATSEQYF
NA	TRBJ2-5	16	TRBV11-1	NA	TGTGCCAGCAGCCCCCTTCCTCGCGCTTCCTACAATGAGCAGTACTTC	CASSPLPRASYNEQYF
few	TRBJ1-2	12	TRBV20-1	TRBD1	TGCAGGGGGGACAGCCAGCGGTATGGCTACACCTTC	CRGDSQRYGYTF
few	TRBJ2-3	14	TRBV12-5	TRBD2	TGTGCTAGTGGTCTAGCGGGAGGCCCAGATACGCAGTATTTT	CASGLAGGPDTQYF
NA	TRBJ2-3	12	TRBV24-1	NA	TGTGCCACCGCGGGAAGGACAGATACGCAGTATTTT	CATAGRTDTQYF
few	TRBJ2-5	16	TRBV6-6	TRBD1	TGTGCCAGCAGTTATTCCGGGACAGGGACGCGGGAGACCCAGTACTTC	CASSYSGTGTRETQYF
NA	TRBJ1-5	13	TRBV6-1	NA	TGTGCCAGCACCCAGGCGGGTAATCAGCCCCAGCATTTT	CASTQAGNQPQHF
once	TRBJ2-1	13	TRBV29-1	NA	TGCAGCGCGCCTCAGGGGAGTAAAGAGACCCAGTTCTTC	CSAPQGSKETQFF
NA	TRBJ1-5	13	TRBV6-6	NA	TGTGCCAGCATTGACAAAGGCAATCAGCCCCAGCATTTT	CASIDKGNQPQHF
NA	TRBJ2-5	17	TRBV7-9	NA	TGTGCCAGCAGCCCCCATAGATATGGGGAGACCCAAGAGACCCAGTACTTC	CASSPHRYGETQETQYF
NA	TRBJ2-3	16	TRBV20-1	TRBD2	TGCAGTGCTAGCACGGGACTAGCGGGGTTCACAGATACGCAGTATTTT	CSASTGLAGFTDTQYF
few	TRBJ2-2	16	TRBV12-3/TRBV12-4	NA	TGTGCCAGCAGTCCGACAGGACCGCGAGGCACCGGGGAGCTGTTTTTT	CASSPTGPRGTGELFF
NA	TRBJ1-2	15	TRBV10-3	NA	TGTGCCATCAGTGGAAGGCAGGAGAGTTCGGCTGGCTACACCTTC	CAISGRQESSAGYTF
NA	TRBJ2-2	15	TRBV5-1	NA	TGCGCCAGCAGCCGACGGACGATCCAGTCCGGGGAGCTGTTTTTT	CASSRRTIQSGELFF
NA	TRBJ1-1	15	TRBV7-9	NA	TGTGCCAGCAGCTCCTTAGACAAGGCGAACACTGAAGCTTTCTTT	CASSSLDKANTEAFF
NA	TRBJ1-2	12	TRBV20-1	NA	TGCAGTGCTAGAGAGGGGGGTCGTGGCTACACCTTC	CSAREGGRGYTF
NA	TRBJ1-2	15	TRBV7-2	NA	TGTGCCAGCAGCTTAGCGAACCGAGCTAACTATGGCTACACCTTC	CASSLANRANYGYTF
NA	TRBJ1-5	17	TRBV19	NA	TGTGCCAGTAGTATGGATCAAACAGTGAAGATAGGACAGCCCCAGCATTTT	CASSMDQTVKIGQPQHF
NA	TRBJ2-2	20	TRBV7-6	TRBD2	TGTGCCAGCAGCTTAGCGTGGACTAGCGGGAAAAATGCGAACACCGGGGAGCTGTTTTTT	CASSLAWTSGKNANTGELFF
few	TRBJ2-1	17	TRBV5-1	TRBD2	TGCGCCAGCAGCTTCGGGACTAGCGGGAGGGGGTACAATGAGCAGTTCTTC	CASSFGTSGRGYNEQFF
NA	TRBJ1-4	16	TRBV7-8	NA	TGTGCCAGCAGCTTAGGCGTGGGGGCCTTAAATGAAAAACTGTTTTTT	CASSLGVGALNEKLFF
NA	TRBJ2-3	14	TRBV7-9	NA	TGTGCCAGCAGCTTAAACCGACTAGTAGATACGCAGTATTTT	CASSLNRLVDTQYF
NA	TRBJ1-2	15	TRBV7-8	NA	TGTGCCAGCAGCTTAGTCTTGGGGGGGGGCCATGGCTACACCTTC	CASSLVLGGGHGYTF
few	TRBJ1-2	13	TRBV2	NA	TGTGCCAGCAGTGAGTTTCAGGGCTATGGCTACACCTTC	CASSEFQGYGYTF
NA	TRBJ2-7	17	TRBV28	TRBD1	TGTGCCAGCAGTTCACAACTGACAGGGTCACCTTACAATGAGCAGTACTTC	CASSSQLTGSPYNEQYF
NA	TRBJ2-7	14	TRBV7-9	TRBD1	TGTGCCAGCAACTTGGGACAGGGTACCTACGAGCAGTACTTC	CASNLGQGTYEQYF
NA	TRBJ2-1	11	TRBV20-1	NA	TGCAGTGCTACGCAGCGGAATGACCAGTTCTTC	CSATQRNDQFF
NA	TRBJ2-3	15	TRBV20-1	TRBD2	TGCAGTGCTAGAGAGGAGCGGGGTAGGAGAGATACGCAGTATTTT	CSAREERGRRDTQYF
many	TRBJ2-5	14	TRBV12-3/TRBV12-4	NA	TGTGCCAGCAGTTTAGGTCCTGGGTTGGAGACCCAGTACTTC	CASSLGPGLETQYF
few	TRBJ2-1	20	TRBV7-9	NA	TGTGCCAGCAGCCACGTACTACAGGGAGGGTGGCTAACCCTTTACAATGAGCAGTTCTTC	CASSHVLQGGWLTLYNEQFF
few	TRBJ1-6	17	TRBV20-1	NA	TGCAGTGCTAGAGTTTTCGGGGGGGAAACCAATAATTCACCCCTCCACTTT	CSARVFGGETNNSPLHF
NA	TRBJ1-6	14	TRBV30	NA	TGTGCCTGGAGTAGGGGTCCCTATAATTCACCCCTCCACTTT	CAWSRGPYNSPLHF
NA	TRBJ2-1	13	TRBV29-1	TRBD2	TGCAGCGTTTCCGCGGGAGGGTACAATGAGCAGTTCTTC	CSVSAGGYNEQFF
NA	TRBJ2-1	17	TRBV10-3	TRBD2	TGTGCCATCAGTGGGACTAGCGGGAGGGCCGGGTACAATGAGCAGTTCTTC	CAISGTSGRAGYNEQFF
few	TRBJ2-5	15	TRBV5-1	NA	TGCGCCAGCAGCCGAGGACAGGCGGGGCAAGAGACCCAGTACTTC	CASSRGQAGQETQYF
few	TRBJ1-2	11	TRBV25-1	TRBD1	TGTGCCAGCAGTGCACAGGGGAGCTACACCTTC	CASSAQGSYTF
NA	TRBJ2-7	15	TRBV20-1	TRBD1	TGCAGTGCTTCACCGGGACGACAGGGGGCCTACGAGCAGTACTTC	CSASPGRQGAYEQYF
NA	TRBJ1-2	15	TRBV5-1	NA	TGCGCCAGCAGCTCAGGACTGGGATGGGACTATGGCTACACCTTC	CASSSGLGWDYGYTF
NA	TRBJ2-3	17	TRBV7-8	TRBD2	TGTGCCAGCAGCTTAGCGGGGTTAGCGGGAGCTAGAGATACGCAGTATTTT	CASSLAGLAGARDTQYF
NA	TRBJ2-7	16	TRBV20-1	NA	TGCAGTGCCCCGTCCCCCCACCGCCAATCATCCTACGAGCAGTACTTC	CSAPSPHRQSSYEQYF
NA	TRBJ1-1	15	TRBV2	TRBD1	TGTGCCAGCATGACGGGACAGCCGGGAGGCACTGAAGCTTTCTTT	CASMTGQPGGTEAFF
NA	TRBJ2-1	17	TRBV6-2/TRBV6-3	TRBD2	TGTGCCAGCAGTTACGGGAGACTAGCGGGAGCATACAATGAGCAGTTCTTC	CASSYGRLAGAYNEQFF